This passage covers 27 T cell receptor beta chains from one sample sequenced in a study of regulatory T cells in long-lasting Graves disease (dated by TCRdb to the early 2020s). The library was obtained by multiplex PCR. Sequencing took place on an Illumina HiSeq 4000. CDR3 regions were amplified by Arm-PCR with iRepertoire HTBI primers to construct TCR beta libraries. TCRdb reprocessed the public reads (quality trimming at Q25 with fastp, clone calling with MiXCR) and kept in-frame beta chains. Each CDR3 protein appears once, grouped with its most common genes and DNA. The sample data list some 450,000 distinct CDR3 sequences, and about a quarter of these were observed just once. The top ten clones comprise about 26% of the sample. What this sample's time point label stands for: persistent/refractory GD, antithyroid drugs over 5 years with positive TRAb. For both TCR sequencing and RNA sequencing, RNA was extracted from PBMCs using TRIzol.

The input for sequencing was peripheral blood mononuclear cells (PBMCs), taken when the disease was refractory, from a patient treated with antithyroid drugs. Receptors originate from a female donor with Graves disease.

This clonotype came up many times. V usage is TRBV12-3 or TRBV12-4 and J usage is TRBJ2-5; tentative D call: TRBD1 (6 bases). V lost 3 bases to trimming and J lost 7 bases, with 18 bases between them. CDR3 length: 15 amino acids. The CDR3 coding sequence is TGTGCCAGCAGTTTTGGGCCCGGGACAATTGGGACCCAGTACTTC. Translating gives CASSFGPGTIGTQYF.

This clonotype was observed at least ten times. The rearrangement joins TRBV28 to TRBJ2-4; D perhaps matches TRBD1 (6 bases). Germline lookup yields CDR1 MDHEN and CDR2 SYDVKM. V was trimmed by 2 bases and J by 0 bases, leaving 11 bases between them. This CDR3 has 16 residues. The CDR3 loop is CASSLQGLIAKNIQYF. CDR3 nucleotides: TGTGCCAGCAGTTTACAGGGGTTAATAGCCAAAAACATTCAGTACTTC.

This clonotype was seen repeatedly, ten times or more. The chain combines TRBV28 with TRBJ1-4; D is unclear. The CDR3 extends over 14 amino acids. Germline CDR1 reads MDHEN; CDR2 reads SYDVKM. Trimming shortened V by 4 bases and J by 4 bases, and 10 bases separated the two germline ends. CDR3 loop: CASSWAAYNEKLFF. Written as DNA, the CDR3 is TGTGCCAGCAGTTGGGCAGCCTATAATGAAAAACTGTTTTTT.

This clonotype has at least ten counts. The genes are TRBV13 and TRBJ1-4; no reliable D call. This CDR3 contains 15 residues. CDR1 is PRHDT, CDR2 FYEKMQ, per germline (reference sequence). Trimming cost V 3 bases and J 5 bases, with 13 bases left between them. The CDR3 sequence: CASSFGVVPNEKLFF. The CDR3 DNA reads as TGTGCCAGCAGCTTCGGGGTTGTCCCCAATGAAAAACTGTTTTTT.

This chain joins TRBV4-1 and TRBJ1-4; 7 bases fit TRBD1. J was trimmed by 8 bases and V by 1 base; bases with no gene match: 13. The germline gives CDR1 MGHRA, CDR2 YSYEKL. This CDR3 contains 17 residues. This chain's CDR3 is CASSQGSTGQSYEKLFF. As DNA, the CDR3 is TGCGCCAGCAGCCAAGGCTCAACGGGACAGTCGTACGAAAAACTGTTTTTT.

With regard to this clonotype: Because it lacks the conserved phenylalanine or tryptophan at the end, this CDR3 is likely a read error. The genes are TRBV24-1 and TRBJ1-4, with no clear D. Per germline, CDR1 KGHDR and CDR2 SFDVKD. CDR3 size: 14 residues. Trimming left V 3 bases short and J 8 bases short, with 12 bases between. The CDR3 here is CATSDRRVGEKLFL. The CDR3 nucleotides are TGTGCCACCAGTGATAGGCGGGTCGGCGAAAAACTGTTTCTT.

This clonotype occurred a few times. This chain links TRBV25-1 with TRBJ2-4; the match to TRBD2 covers 9 bases. CDR3 length equals 15 residues. The V segment lost 7 bases and the J segment 8 bases; nucleotides outside the gene matches: 12. Germline CDR1 and CDR2: MGHDK and SYGVNS. CDR3 bases: TGTGCCAGCACCGGGGCAGCGGGAGGAGGGGACATTCAGTACTTC. Its translation is CASTGAAGGGDIQYF.

This clonotype came up many times. One junction end disagrees with the germline gene, perhaps due to a read error. CDR3 sequence reads: CASSLTSGASYEQYF. The CDR3 DNA follows: TGTGCCAGCAGCTTAACTAGCGGGGCCTCCTACGAGCAGTACTTC. The V gene is TRBV5-1, the J gene TRBJ2-7; 10 bases agree with TRBD2. CDR1 is SGHRS, CDR2 YFSETQ, per germline. This CDR3 region has 15 residues.

The CDR3 DNA follows: TGTGCCAGCAGCGTAGCCCCAGGGAGAATGGAGACCCAGTACTTC. It specifies CASSVAPGRMETQYF. The chain links TRBV9 to TRBJ2-5; D tentatively reads TRBD1 or TRBD2 (5 bases each). The germline V gene has CDR1 SGDLS and CDR2 YYNGEE. Trimming pared 0 bases from V and 5 bases from J, leaving 14 bases between. This CDR3 comprises 15 residues.

This chain uses TRBV30 with TRBJ2-1, with D possibly being TRBD2 (6 bases). Trimming pared 3 bases from V and 6 bases from J, leaving 24 bases between. Germline-derived CDR1 and CDR2 are GTSNPN and SVGIG (reference sequence). This CDR3 is 17 amino acids long. This chain's CDR3 is CAWSEPLGGGYVNEQFF. The CDR3 nucleotides read TGTGCCTGGAGCGAGCCCCTCGGGGGAGGTTACGTCAATGAGCAGTTCTTC.

This clonotype was seen ten or more times. CDR3 DNA sequence: TGTGCCAGCAGTGACAGGGACCACGAGCAGTACTTC. It specifies CASSDRDHEQYF. This chain connects TRBV12-3 or TRBV12-4 to TRBJ2-7, with 7 positions matching TRBD1. The CDR3 length is 12 residues. V lost 5 bases, J lost 5 bases, and 3 bases stayed unmatched.

This clonotype was detected many times. This rearrangement joins TRBV28 to TRBJ1-2; 12 nucleotides line up with TRBD1. Per the germline V gene, CDR1 is MDHEN and CDR2 is SYDVKM. The CDR3 runs to 18 residues. Trimming took 7 bases from V and 4 from J; bases not matched to a gene: 16. The CDR3 region has the DNA TGTGCCAGCACCGAAAGGCTGGGACAGGGGGCAGGTAGCTATGGCTACACCTTC. It specifies CASTERLGQGAGSYGYTF.

J is TRBJ2-2 and V is TRBV19; D is unclear. The CDR3 extends over 14 amino acids. Germline V gene sequence: CDR1 LNHDA, CDR2 SQIVND (reference sequence). V was pared by 7 bases and J by 0 bases, with 9 bases between. The CDR3 DNA follows: TGTGCCAGTAAGTTCCTACCGAACACCGGGGAGCTGTTTTTT. Translated, it gives CASKFLPNTGELFF.

This clonotype occurred many times. This chain joins TRBV27 and TRBJ1-2, with D tentatively TRBD1 (6 bases). The CDR3 has 16 residues. Germline CDR1 is MNHEY and CDR2 is SMNVEV (reference sequence). Trimming removed 5 bases from V and 4 bases from J, with 20 bases in between. The DNA of the CDR3 is TGTGCCAGCAGTCCATGGGGGGCGGGGGGCGGCTATGGCTACACCTTC. This encodes CASSPWGAGGGYGYTF.

The chain has TRBV20-1 and TRBJ2-5, with 9 bases identical to TRBD2. Germline lookup yields CDR1 DFQATT and CDR2 SNEGSKA (reference sequence). This CDR3 is built from 18 residues. V trimming: 0 bases; J trimming: 2 bases; junction bases outside the gene matches: 13. The CDR3 sequence: CSAREILFGLARQETQYF. The CDR3 DNA follows: TGCAGTGCTAGAGAAATACTCTTTGGACTAGCGAGACAAGAGACCCAGTACTTC.

This clonotype was observed at least ten times. This chain connects TRBV5-5 to TRBJ2-7, with D possibly matching TRBD2 (6 bases). Germline loops: CDR1 SGHKS, CDR2 YYEKEE (reference sequence). The CDR3 consists of 14 residues. V was shortened by 3 bases and J by 3 bases, with 13 bases between the two germline ends. The CDR3 DNA is TGTGCCAGCAGCTCCGGGACTCCGGTCTACGAGCAGTACTTC. It encodes CASSSGTPVYEQYF. The full variable domain, with the rest looked up from reference TRBV5-5 and TRBJ2-7, is DAGVTQSPTHLIKTRGQQVTLRCSPISGHKSVSWYQQVLGQGPQFIFQYYEKEERGRGNFPDRFSARQFPNYSSELNVNALLLGDSALYLCASSSGTPVYEQYFGPGTRLTVT.

This clonotype came up a few times. The chain is built from TRBV3-1 and TRBJ2-7; TRBD1 matches 7 bases. This CDR3 has 14 amino acids. Losses at the gene ends were 4 bases for V and 4 bases for J; bases not matched to a gene: 7. CDR1 is LGHDT, CDR2 YNNKEL, per germline (reference sequence). The CDR3 nucleotides read TGTGCCAGCAGCCTTAACAGGGGTCCGTACGAGCAGTACTTC. Translating it yields CASSLNRGPYEQYF.

There are a few counts of this clonotype. The chain couples TRBV7-2 to TRBJ1-6; D uncertain. Trimming removed 8 bases at V and 8 bases at J, with 19 bases between. The germline CDR1 and CDR2 sequences are SGHTA and FQGNSA. CDR3 size: 15 residues. The CDR3 region has the DNA TGTGCCAGCGGCCAGGCGGGGTCTAGGGATTCACCCCTCCACTTT. It encodes CASGQAGSRDSPLHF.

The V gene is TRBV7-9, the J gene TRBJ2-7; D is perhaps TRBD2 (6 bases). Trimming removed 4 bases at V and 2 bases at J, with 12 bases between. Germline V CDR1 and CDR2: SEHNR, FQNEAQ (reference sequence). The CDR3 is 14 amino acids. DNA of the CDR3: TGTGCCAGCAGCTGGGGGGACCTTGCCTACGAGCAGTACTTC. It encodes CASSWGDLAYEQYF.

The chain combines TRBV20-1 with TRBJ2-3; D not resolved. Germline assignment: CDR1 DFQATT and CDR2 SNEGSKA (reference sequence). Trimming cost V 1 base and J 2 bases, with 10 bases left between them. The CDR3 runs 14 residues. CDR3: CSARGEWDTDTQYF. Written as DNA, the CDR3 is TGCAGTGCTAGAGGAGAGTGGGACACAGATACGCAGTATTTT.

This clonotype was observed many times. This chain uses TRBV20-1 with TRBJ1-5, with a tentative D call TRBD1 (5 bases). Germline values: CDR1 DFQATT, CDR2 SNEGSKA (reference sequence). The CDR3 has 12 residues. Between the trimmed V and J ends, which lost 3 bases and 2 bases, there was a span of 5 bases. In DNA, the CDR3 is TGCAGTGCTAGCAGGGGCAATCAGCCCCAGCATTTT. Protein sequence: CSASRGNQPQHF.

J is TRBJ2-1 and V is TRBV19; 13 positions match TRBD2. Germline values: CDR1 LNHDA, CDR2 SQIVND (reference sequence). There are 14 residues in the CDR3. Trimming removed 9 bases from V and 5 bases from J; junction bases left unmatched: 4. The CDR3 sequence is CARTGLAGNNEQFF. The CDR3 DNA is TGTGCCAGAACGGGACTAGCGGGAAACAATGAGCAGTTCTTC. The full variable domain, with the rest looked up from reference TRBV19 and TRBJ2-1, is DGGITQSPKYLFRKEGQNVTLSCEQNLNHDAMYWYRQDPGQGLRLIYYSQIVNDFQKGDIAEGYSVSREKKESFPLTVTSAQKNPTAFYLCARTGLAGNNEQFFGPGTRLTVL.

In this sample, this clonotype turned up many times. CDR3 sequence: CASSYYGQGPRAQHF. CDR3 nucleotides: TGTGCCAGCAGTTACTATGGACAGGGACCAAGGGCCCAGCATTTT. The chain couples TRBV6-5 to TRBJ1-5, with TRBD1 matching 8 bases. The CDR3 has 15 residues. V dropped 1 base and J dropped 11; count of bases not matched to a gene: 10. Germline CDR1 reads MNHEY; CDR2 reads SVGAGI.

The table lists this clonotype with a few counts. The CDR3 bases are TGTGCCTGTACCGGGAGCGACGAACGTGAAGCTTTCTTT. It translates to CACTGSDEREAFF. J is TRBJ1-1 and V is TRBV30, with D unresolved. The V end lost 6 bases, the J end lost 7 bases, and 18 bases lay between the germline ends. The CDR3 totals 13 residues. CDR1 GTSNPN and CDR2 SVGIG come from the germline V gene (reference sequence).

This clonotype was counted ten times or more. CDR3 DNA sequence: TGTGCCAGCAGTGGACAGGGCACCTATGGCTACACCTTC. This gives the protein CASSGQGTYGYTF. The chain employs TRBV27 and TRBJ1-2, with 8 bases that match TRBD1. CDR1 and CDR2 from the germline V gene are MNHEY and SMNVEV (reference sequence). The CDR3 loop spans 13 amino acids. V shed 5 bases and J 4 bases; nucleotides not matched to a gene: 3.

The table lists this clonotype with a few counts. The chain uses TRBV7-2 and TRBJ2-2, with D unclear. There are 13 residues in the CDR3. The ends were cut back, 4 bases at V and 6 bases at J, with 9 bases in the middle. Germline CDR1 is SGHTA and CDR2 is FQGNSA. The CDR3 here is CASSSQRPGELFF. The CDR3 region has the DNA TGTGCCAGCAGCTCACAGCGCCCCGGGGAGCTGTTTTTT.

Concerning this clonotype itself: The junction does not match germline at one end; this may be a read error. This chain joins TRBV6-5 and TRBJ1-4; TRBD1 aligns across 11 bases. Germline V gene data show CDR1 as MNHEY and CDR2 as SVGAGI. The CDR3 length is 15 residues. The CDR3 loop reads CAGSSPGQGGEKLFF. CDR3 nucleotides: TGTGCCGGCAGTTCTCCGGGACAGGGGGGTGAAAAACTGTTTTTT.